This T cell receptor (beta chain) comes out of a study of beta chain features in type 1 diabetes. As every portion of the isolated RNA was reverse transcribed, the sequencing read expressed TCRB transcripts. Data came from immunoSEQ multiplex PCR; TCRdb stores just in-frame clones and leaves some out. The repertoire holds hundreds of thousands of clones, with roughly 15% as singletons. V was clipped by 2 bases and J by 10 bases; unmatched bases: 12. The germline V gene encodes CDR1 SGHTA and CDR2 FQGNSA. The CDR3 is 16 amino acids. Sequencing was carried out using naive CD4+ T cells from blood. The chain employs TRBV7-2 and TRBJ2-1; 9 nucleotides align to TRBD2. The clonotype was recovered from a man younger than 30 in good health. As DNA, the CDR3 is TGTGCCAGCAGCTTAAGTGGTGCGGGAGGGTCTGCGGAGCAGTTCTTC. Translation: CASSLSGAGGSAEQFF.